The T cell receptor beta chain under discussion was sequenced for a study of early T cells in non-severe SARS-CoV-2 infection. TCRdb reprocessed the 5' RACE reads with MiXCR, giving one entry per CDR3 protein. Seen here are roughly 90,000 distinct CDR3 sequences, around 13% observed once, and the top ten hold 6.1%. This clonotype was recorded a few times. Germline V gives CDR1 DFQATT, CDR2 SNEGSKA (reference sequence). This CDR3 is 14 amino acids long. Trimming took 5 bases from V and 12 from J, leaving 26 bases between them. The receptor was derived from an adult who was a healthcare worker with PCR-confirmed SARS-CoV-2 infection or an uninfected control (not recorded which). The chain joins TRBV20-1 to TRBJ2-7; D might be TRBD2 (6 bases). Source material: whole blood. DNA for the CDR3: TGCAGTGCTTTATACTCGACTGGCGGGACGATAACGTACTTC. This encodes CSALYSTGGTITYF.